The 8 T cell receptor beta chains in this list originate from one sample, sequenced in a study of T cell responses to AZD1222 COVID-19 vaccine (TCRdb year 2021). Explained via the paper, the time point label denotes: baseline before first vaccination. To prepare the library, the immunoSEQ multiplex PCR assay was applied. TCRdb obtained this table from immuneACCESS and retained in-frame rearrangements with V and J assigned. These tables miss some clones; where compared with another copy, unresolved V genes account for less than half of the shortfall, and the remainder is unexplained. The sample yields under 150,000 clones; about 93% were counted once. 1.5% to 2% of the sample rests with the top ten. The sequencing here drew on peripheral blood, taken on day 0 of AZD1222 vaccination. Receptors originate from an adult in good health.

The chain couples TRBV5-1 to TRBJ1-1; D perhaps matches TRBD1 (5 bases). CDR1 is SGHRS and CDR2 is YFSETQ in the germline V gene. This CDR3 spans 14 amino acids. V lost 4 bases and J 0 bases, leaving 10 bases between the germline ends. The CDR3 nucleotides are TGCGCCAGCAGCCTTGACAGCATGAACACTGAAGCTTTCTTT. Translated: CASSLDSMNTEAFF.

A few counts support this clone. Different DNA sequences within this sample yield the same CDR3. The chain recombines TRBV11-2 with TRBJ2-2, with D hard to call. Trimming took 2 bases from V and 2 from J, leaving 3 bases between them. The CDR3 loop spans 13 amino acids. CDR1 is SGHAT, CDR2 FQNNGV, per germline. The CDR3 is CASSLTNTGELFF. The CDR3 DNA follows: TGTGCCAGCAGCTTAACAAACACCGGGGAGCTGTTTTTT. The variable domain in full, with the rest retrieved from reference TRBV11-2 and TRBJ2-2, is EAGVAQSPRYKIIEKRQSVAFWCNPISGHATLYWYQQILGQGPKLLIQFQNNGVVDDSQLPKDRFSAERLKGVDSTLKIQPAKLEDSAVYLCASSLTNTGELFFGEGSRLTVL.

The CDR3 nucleotides are TGTGCCAGCAGCTTAGAAGGGTGGGGGCTAAGCTATGGCTACACCTTC. This encodes CASSLEGWGLSYGYTF. The chain joins TRBV7-2 to TRBJ1-2, with D possibly matching TRBD1 (6 bases). The CDR3 has 16 residues. The V gene's germline CDR1 is SGHTA and CDR2 FQGNSA. V was clipped by 1 base and J by 4 bases, with 16 bases between them.

Comments on this clone: Different DNA sequences within this sample yield the same CDR3. The chain has TRBV2 and TRBJ1-1; D is unresolved. The CDR3 consists of 13 residues. Between the trimmed V and J ends, which lost 4 bases and 1 base, there was a span of 7 bases. Per germline, CDR1 SNHLY and CDR2 FYNNEI. The CDR3 reads CASSGESNTEAFF. CDR3 bases: TGTGCCAGCAGTGGAGAGTCGAACACTGAAGCTTTCTTT. Full variable domain (remainder filled in from reference TRBV2 and TRBJ1-1): EPEVTQTPSHQVTQMGQEVILRCVPISNHLYFYWYRQILGQKVEFLVSFYNNEISEKSEIFDDQFSVERPDGSNFTLKIRSTKLEDSAMYFCASSGESNTEAFFGQGTRLTVV.

CDR3 nucleotides: TGTGCCAGTAGTATTTCCCCTATCCAGGGGTTCCTCAATCAGCCCCAGCATTTT. Protein: CASSISPIQGFLNQPQHF. The chain combines TRBV19 with TRBJ1-5; D possibly corresponds to TRBD1 (6 bases). The ends were cut back, 3 bases at V and 3 bases at J, with 21 bases in the middle. The CDR3 loop spans 18 amino acids. CDR1 is LNHDA and CDR2 is SQIVND in the germline V gene (reference sequence).

Only one count was recorded for this clone. The chain uses TRBV12-1 and TRBJ1-3. TRBV12-1 is tagged as a pseudogene. CDR3 size: 16 residues. The CDR3 DNA sequence: TGTGCCAGCAGCTTTTTCCCCCTGGGTGGTGGAAACACCATATATTTT. Its protein is CASSFFPLGGGNTIYF.

The chain is built from TRBV12-3 or TRBV12-4 and TRBJ1-1; perhaps TRBD1 as D (5 bases). Trimming shortened V by 7 bases and J by 1 base, and 10 bases separated the two germline ends. This CDR3 has 13 amino acids. Written as DNA, the CDR3 is TGTGCCAGCATCCGACAGCCGAACACTGAAGCTTTCTTT. Its translation: CASIRQPNTEAFF.

CDR3 sequence reads: CASSFRDRGLGANVLTF. DNA for the CDR3: TGTGCCAGCAGCTTCCGGGACAGGGGGCTTGGGGCCAACGTCCTGACTTTC. This chain links TRBV7-2 with TRBJ2-6; TRBD1 matches at 12 bases. CDR1 and CDR2 from the germline V gene are SGHTA and FQGNSA. J lost 3 bases, V lost 3 bases, and 3 bases had no gene match. The CDR3 is made up of 17 amino acids. The full variable domain, its missing parts supplied by reference TRBV7-2 and TRBJ2-6, is GAGVSQSPSNKVTEKGKDVELRCDPISGHTALYWYRQSLGQGLEFLIYFQGNSAPDKSGLPSDRFSAERTGGSVSTLTIQRTQQEDSAVYLCASSFRDRGLGANVLTFGAGSRLTVL.